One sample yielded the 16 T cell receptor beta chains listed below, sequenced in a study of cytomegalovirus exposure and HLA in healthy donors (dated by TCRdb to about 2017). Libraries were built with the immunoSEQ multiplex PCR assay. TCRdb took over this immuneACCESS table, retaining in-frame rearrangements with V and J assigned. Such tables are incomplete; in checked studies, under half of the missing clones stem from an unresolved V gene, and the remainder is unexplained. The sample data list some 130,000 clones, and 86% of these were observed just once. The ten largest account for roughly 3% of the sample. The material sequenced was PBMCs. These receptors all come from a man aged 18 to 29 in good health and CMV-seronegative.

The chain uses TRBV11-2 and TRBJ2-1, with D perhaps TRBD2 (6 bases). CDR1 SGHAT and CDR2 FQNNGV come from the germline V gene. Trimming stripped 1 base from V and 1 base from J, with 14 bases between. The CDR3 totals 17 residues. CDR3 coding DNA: TGTGCCAGCAGCTTAGCGTGGGGGGAAGATTCCTACAATGAGCAGTTCTTC. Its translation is CASSLAWGEDSYNEQFF.

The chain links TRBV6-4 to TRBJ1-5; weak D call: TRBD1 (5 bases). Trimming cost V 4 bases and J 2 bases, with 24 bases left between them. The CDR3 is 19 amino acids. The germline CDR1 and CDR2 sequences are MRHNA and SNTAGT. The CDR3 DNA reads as TGTGCCAGCAGTGCACCCAGTGGGCAGGACAAAGGGGGCAATCAGCCCCAGCATTTT. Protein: CASSAPSGQDKGGNQPQHF.

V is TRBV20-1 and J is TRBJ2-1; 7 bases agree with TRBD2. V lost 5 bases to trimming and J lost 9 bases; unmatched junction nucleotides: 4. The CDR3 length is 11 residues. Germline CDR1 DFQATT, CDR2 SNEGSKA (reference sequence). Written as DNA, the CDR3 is TGCAGTGCTGGGAGGGGCCCTGAGCAGTTCTTC. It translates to CSAGRGPEQFF.

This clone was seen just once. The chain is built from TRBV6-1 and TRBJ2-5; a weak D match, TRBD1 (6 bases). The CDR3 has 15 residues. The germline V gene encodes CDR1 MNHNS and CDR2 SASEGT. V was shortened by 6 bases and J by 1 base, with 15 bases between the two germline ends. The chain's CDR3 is CASREDSRFQETQYF. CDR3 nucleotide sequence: TGTGCCAGCAGGGAGGACAGCAGGTTCCAAGAGACCCAGTACTTC.

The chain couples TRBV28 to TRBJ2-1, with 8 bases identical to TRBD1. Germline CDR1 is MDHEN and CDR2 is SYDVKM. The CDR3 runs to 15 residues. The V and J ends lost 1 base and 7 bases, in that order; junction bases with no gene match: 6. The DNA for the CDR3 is TGTGCCAGCAGTTTATCCGGACAGGGTTTGAATGAGCAGTTCTTC. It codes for CASSLSGQGLNEQFF.

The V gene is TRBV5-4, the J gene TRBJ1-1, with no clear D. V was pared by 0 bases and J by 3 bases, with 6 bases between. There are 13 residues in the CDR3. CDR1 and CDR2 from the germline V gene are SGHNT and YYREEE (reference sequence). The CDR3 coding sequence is TGTGCCAGCAGCTTGGGCGTTTACACTGAAGCTTTCTTT. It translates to CASSLGVYTEAFF.

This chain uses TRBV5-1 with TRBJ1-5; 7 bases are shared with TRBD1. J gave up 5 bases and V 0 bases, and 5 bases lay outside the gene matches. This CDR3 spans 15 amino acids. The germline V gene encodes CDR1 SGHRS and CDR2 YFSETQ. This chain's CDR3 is CASSLGGTDDQPQHF. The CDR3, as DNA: TGCGCCAGCAGCTTGGGAGGGACAGACGATCAGCCCCAGCATTTT.

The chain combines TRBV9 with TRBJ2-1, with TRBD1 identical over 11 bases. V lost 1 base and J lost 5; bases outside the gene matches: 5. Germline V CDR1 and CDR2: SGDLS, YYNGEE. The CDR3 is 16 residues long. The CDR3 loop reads CASSVRTGGENNEQFF. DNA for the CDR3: TGTGCCAGCAGCGTACGGACAGGGGGCGAGAACAATGAGCAGTTCTTC.

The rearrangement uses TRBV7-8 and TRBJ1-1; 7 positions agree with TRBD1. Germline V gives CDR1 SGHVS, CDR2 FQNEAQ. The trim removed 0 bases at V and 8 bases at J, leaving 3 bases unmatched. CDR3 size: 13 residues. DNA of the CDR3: TGTGCCAGCAGCTTAGCCTGGGACAGAGAAGCTTTCTTT. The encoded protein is CASSLAWDREAFF.

The CDR3 reads CASSGEGLRGVNEKLFF. CDR3 coding DNA: TGTGCCAGCAGTGGAGAAGGGCTCCGGGGGGTTAATGAAAAACTGTTTTTT. The rearrangement uses TRBV2 and TRBJ1-4; possibly TRBD1 for D (5 bases). The CDR3 sequence is 17 residues long. V shed 4 bases and J shed 4 bases, with 19 bases lying between them. Germline assignment: CDR1 SNHLY and CDR2 FYNNEI. The variable domain in full, completed from reference TRBV2 and TRBJ1-4, reads EPEVTQTPSHQVTQMGQEVILRCVPISNHLYFYWYRQILGQKVEFLVSFYNNEISEKSEIFDDQFSVERPDGSNFTLKIRSTKLEDSAMYFCASSGEGLRGVNEKLFFGSGTQLSVL.

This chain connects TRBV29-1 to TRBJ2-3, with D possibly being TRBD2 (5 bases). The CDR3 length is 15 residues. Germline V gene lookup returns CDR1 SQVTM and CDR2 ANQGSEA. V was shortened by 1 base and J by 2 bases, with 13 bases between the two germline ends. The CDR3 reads CSVEVVGRVTDTQYF. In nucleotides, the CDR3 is TGCAGCGTTGAAGTAGTAGGGCGGGTCACAGATACGCAGTATTTT.

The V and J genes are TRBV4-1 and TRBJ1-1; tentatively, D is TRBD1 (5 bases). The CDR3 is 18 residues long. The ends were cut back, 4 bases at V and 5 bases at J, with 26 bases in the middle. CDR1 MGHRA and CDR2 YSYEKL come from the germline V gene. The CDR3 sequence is CASSREVSGLRRGTEAFF. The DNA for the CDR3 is TGCGCCAGCAGCCGGGAGGTATCAGGATTACGCCGGGGGACTGAAGCTTTCTTT.

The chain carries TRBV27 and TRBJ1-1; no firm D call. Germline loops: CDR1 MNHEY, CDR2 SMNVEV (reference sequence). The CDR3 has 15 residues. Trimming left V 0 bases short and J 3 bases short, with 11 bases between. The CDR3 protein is CASSLSRDWDTEAFF. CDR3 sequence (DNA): TGTGCCAGCAGTTTATCGCGGGATTGGGACACTGAAGCTTTCTTT.

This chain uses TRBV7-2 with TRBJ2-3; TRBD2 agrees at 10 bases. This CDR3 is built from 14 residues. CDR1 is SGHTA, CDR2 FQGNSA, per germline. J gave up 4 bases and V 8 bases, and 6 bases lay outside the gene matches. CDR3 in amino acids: CASGSGRASDTQYF. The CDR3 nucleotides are TGTGCCAGCGGGAGCGGGAGGGCCTCAGATACGCAGTATTTT.

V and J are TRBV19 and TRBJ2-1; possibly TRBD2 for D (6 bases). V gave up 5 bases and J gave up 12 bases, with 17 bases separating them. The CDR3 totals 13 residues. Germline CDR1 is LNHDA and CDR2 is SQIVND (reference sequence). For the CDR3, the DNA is TGTGCCAGTAGTCATGACGGGGAGGTTTGGCAGTTCTTC. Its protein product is CASSHDGEVWQFF.

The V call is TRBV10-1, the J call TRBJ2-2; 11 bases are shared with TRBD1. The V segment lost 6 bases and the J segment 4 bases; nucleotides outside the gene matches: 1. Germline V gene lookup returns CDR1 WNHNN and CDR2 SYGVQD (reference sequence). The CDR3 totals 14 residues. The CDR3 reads CASRGTGGTGELFF. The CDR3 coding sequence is TGCGCCAGCAGAGGGACAGGGGGCACCGGGGAGCTGTTTTTT.